The rows below give T cell receptor beta chains drawn from one sample of a study of blood T cell repertoires in COVID-19. Here immunoSEQ multiplex PCR was the method, and the copy in TCRdb shows in-frame clones only, minus some. The sample yields 200,000 or so clones, 80% to 85% seen once. Sequencing was carried out using peripheral blood. The receptors come from a woman in her 30s with acute or convalescent COVID-19. Each CDR3 is given with its conserved first and last residue.

V gene: TRBV19; J gene: TRBJ1-2; CDR3 protein: CASRDYEGYTF
V gene: TRBV15; J gene: TRBJ1-2; CDR3 protein: CATSRGGQERNRYGYTF
V gene: TRBV4-2; J gene: TRBJ2-7; CDR3 protein: CASSPFGQGSEQYF
V gene: TRBV28; J gene: TRBJ2-2; CDR3 protein: CASSFPVSGVRTGELFF
V gene: TRBV14; J gene: TRBJ2-2; CDR3 protein: CASSQLAGSGELFF
V gene: TRBV7-2; J gene: TRBJ2-7; CDR3 protein: CASSSSGTDYEQYF
V gene: TRBV5-4; J gene: TRBJ1-5; CDR3 protein: CASSFSVGGPQHF
V gene: TRBV27; J gene: TRBJ2-5; CDR3 protein: CASSLLAGVGETQYF
V gene: TRBV7-2; J gene: TRBJ1-3; CDR3 protein: CASSKVQPGQGLRNTIYF
V gene: TRBV5-4; J gene: TRBJ1-6; CDR3 protein: CASSLVAGGNSPLHF
V gene: TRBV7-2; J gene: TRBJ1-2; CDR3 protein: CASSLTRVAGYTF
V gene: TRBV28; J gene: TRBJ1-4; CDR3 protein: CASRQGAPGEKLFF
V gene: TRBV4-3; J gene: TRBJ1-1; CDR3 protein: CASSQDLASGAFF
V gene: TRBV7-2; J gene: TRBJ2-3; CDR3 protein: CASSLILLSTDTQYF
V gene: TRBV6-5; J gene: TRBJ1-2; CDR3 protein: CASRPGQGASGYTF
V gene: TRBV11-2; J gene: TRBJ1-1; CDR3 protein: CASSFDRGDEAFF
V gene: TRBV2; J gene: TRBJ2-7; CDR3 protein: CASSESVSGSSYEQYF
V gene: TRBV11-2; J gene: TRBJ2-7; CDR3 protein: CASSPGLLDQGGYRYEQYF
V gene: TRBV7-9; J gene: TRBJ1-4; CDR3 protein: CASSPIGGNEKLFF
V gene: TRBV11-2; J gene: TRBJ1-3; CDR3 protein: CASSLGGAGNTIYF
V gene: TRBV6-2/TRBV6-3; J gene: TRBJ2-7; CDR3 protein: CASSSRDRAYEQYF